This TCR beta chain was recorded in a study of T cell repertoires in cytomegalovirus infection. Study overall: Based on public TCR beta signatures, there were indications of CMV infection and of a matching HLA type.

TCRdb re-derived calls from the reads in MiXCR, one entry per CDR3 protein. Of under 50,000 distinct CDR3 sequences listed, 20% to 25% are singletons. Study-level findings and limits: HLA-C-restricted, CMV-specific TCR beta clonotypes were dominant ex vivo. Cumulated frequencies of public TCR beta families served to identify carriers of CMV plus the relevant HLA.

The ends lost 11 bases at V and 8 bases at J; junction bases unmatched: 18. From germline, CDR1 is ENHRY and CDR2 SYGVKD. The CDR3 spans 15 residues. This clonotype was observed at least ten times. Its antigen is unknown. This sequence joins TRBV10-3 and TRBJ1-2; 9 bases match TRBD1. The origin of this receptor is a human donor in good health (CMV status not recorded). Some clones in this sample may be carry-over from other donors' samples. The sequencing sample was made of PBMCs, sequenced either directly or after in vitro stimulation (not recorded which). The CDR3 here is CALRTGASLLGGYTF. As DNA, the CDR3 is TGTGCCCTCCGGACAGGGGCCTCCCTGTTGGGCGGCTACACCTTC.